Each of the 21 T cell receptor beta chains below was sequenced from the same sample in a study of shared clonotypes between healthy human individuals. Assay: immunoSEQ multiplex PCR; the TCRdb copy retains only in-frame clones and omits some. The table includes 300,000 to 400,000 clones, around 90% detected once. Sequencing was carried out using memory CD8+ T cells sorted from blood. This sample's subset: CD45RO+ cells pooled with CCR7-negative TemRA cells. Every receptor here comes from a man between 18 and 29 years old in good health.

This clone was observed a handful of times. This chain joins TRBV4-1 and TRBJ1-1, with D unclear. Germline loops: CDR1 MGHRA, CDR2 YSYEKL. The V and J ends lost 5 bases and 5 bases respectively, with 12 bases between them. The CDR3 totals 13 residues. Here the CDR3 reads CASSIGRTTEAFF. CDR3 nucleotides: TGCGCCAGCAGCATCGGACGGACGACTGAAGCTTTCTTT.

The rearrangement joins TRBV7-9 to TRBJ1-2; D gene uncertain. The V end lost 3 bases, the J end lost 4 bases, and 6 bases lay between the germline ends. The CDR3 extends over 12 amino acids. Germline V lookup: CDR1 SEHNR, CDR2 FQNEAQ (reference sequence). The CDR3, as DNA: TGTGCCAGCAGCTTCCAGGTCTATGGCTACACCTTC. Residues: CASSFQVYGYTF.

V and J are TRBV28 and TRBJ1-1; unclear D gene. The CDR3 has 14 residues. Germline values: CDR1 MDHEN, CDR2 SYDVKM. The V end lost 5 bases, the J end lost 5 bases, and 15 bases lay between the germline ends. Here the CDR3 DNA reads TGTGCCAGCAGTCCCGGTCCTTCGGTTACTGAAGCTTTCTTT. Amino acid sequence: CASSPGPSVTEAFF.

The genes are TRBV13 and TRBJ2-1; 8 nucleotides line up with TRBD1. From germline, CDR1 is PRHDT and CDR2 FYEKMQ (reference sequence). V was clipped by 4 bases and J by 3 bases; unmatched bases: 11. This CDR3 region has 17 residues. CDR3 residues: CASSSTRGRGLYNEQFF. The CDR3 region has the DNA TGTGCCAGCAGCTCTACTAGGGGCAGGGGGCTCTACAATGAGCAGTTCTTC.

The CDR3 DNA sequence: TGCGCCAGCAGCCACCCCGGGCAGGCACCGGGTGAGCAGTACTTC. It translates to CASSHPGQAPGEQYF. The chain has TRBV4-1 and TRBJ2-7; no firm D call. CDR1 is MGHRA and CDR2 is YSYEKL in the germline V gene. Trimming stripped 3 bases from V and 7 bases from J, with 19 bases between. This CDR3 has 15 residues.

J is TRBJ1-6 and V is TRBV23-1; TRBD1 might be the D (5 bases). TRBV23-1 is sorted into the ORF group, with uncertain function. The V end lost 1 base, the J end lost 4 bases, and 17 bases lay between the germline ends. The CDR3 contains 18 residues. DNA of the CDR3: TGCGCCAGCAGTCAATGTGGTACAGGATTAAGTTATAATTCACCCCTCCACTTT. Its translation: CASSQCGTGLSYNSPLHF.

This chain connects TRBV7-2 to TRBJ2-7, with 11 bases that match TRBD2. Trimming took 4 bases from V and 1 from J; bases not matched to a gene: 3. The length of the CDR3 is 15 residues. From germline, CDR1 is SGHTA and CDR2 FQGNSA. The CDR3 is CASSSTSGESYEQYF. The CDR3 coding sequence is TGTGCCAGCAGCTCGACTAGCGGGGAATCCTACGAGCAGTACTTC.

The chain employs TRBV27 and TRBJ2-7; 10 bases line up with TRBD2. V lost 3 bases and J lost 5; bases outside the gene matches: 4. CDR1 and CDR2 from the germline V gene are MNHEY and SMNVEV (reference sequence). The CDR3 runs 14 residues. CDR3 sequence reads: CASSFLAGGHEQYF. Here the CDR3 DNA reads TGTGCCAGCAGTTTTTTAGCGGGAGGCCACGAGCAGTACTTC.

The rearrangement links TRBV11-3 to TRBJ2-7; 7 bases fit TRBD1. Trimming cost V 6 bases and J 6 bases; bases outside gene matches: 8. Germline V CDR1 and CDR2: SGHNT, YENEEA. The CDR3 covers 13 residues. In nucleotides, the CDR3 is TGTGCCAGCAGGAAAGAGACAGGGACCGAGCAGTACTTC. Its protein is CASRKETGTEQYF. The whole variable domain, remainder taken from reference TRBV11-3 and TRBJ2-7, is EAGVVQSPRYKIIEKKQPVAFWCNPISGHNTLYWYLQNLGQGPELLIRYENEEAVDDSQLPKDRFSAERLKGVDSTLKIQPAELGDSAVYLCASRKETGTEQYFGPGTRLTVT.

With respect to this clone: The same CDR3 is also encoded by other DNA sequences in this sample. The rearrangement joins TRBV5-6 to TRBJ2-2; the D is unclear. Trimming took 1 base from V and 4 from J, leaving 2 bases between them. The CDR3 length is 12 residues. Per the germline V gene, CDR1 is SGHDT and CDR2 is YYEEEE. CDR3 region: CASSLPTGELFF. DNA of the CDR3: TGTGCCAGCAGCTTGCCCACCGGGGAGCTGTTTTTT.

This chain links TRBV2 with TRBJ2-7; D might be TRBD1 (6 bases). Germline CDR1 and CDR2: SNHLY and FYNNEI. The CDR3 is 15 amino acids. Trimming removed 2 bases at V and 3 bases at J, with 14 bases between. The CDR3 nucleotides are TGTGCCAGCAGTGAACACCAGGGGCCTGACTACGAGCAGTACTTC. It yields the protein CASSEHQGPDYEQYF.

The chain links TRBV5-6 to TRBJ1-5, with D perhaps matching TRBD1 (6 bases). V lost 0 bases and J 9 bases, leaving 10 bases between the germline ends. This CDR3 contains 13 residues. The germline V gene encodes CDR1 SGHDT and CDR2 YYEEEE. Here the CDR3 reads CASSLGRGWPQHF. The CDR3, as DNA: TGTGCCAGCAGCTTGGGCAGGGGATGGCCCCAGCATTTT.

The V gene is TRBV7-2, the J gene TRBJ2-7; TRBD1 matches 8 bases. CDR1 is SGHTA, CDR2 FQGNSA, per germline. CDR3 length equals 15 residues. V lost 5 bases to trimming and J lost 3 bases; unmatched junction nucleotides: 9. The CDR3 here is CASSPLHTGGYEQYF. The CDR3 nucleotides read TGTGCCAGCAGCCCCCTTCACACAGGGGGCTACGAGCAGTACTTC.

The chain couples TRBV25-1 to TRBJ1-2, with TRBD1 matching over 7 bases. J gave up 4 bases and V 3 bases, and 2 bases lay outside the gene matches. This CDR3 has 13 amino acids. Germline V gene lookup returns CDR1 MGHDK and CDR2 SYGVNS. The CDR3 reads CASSDRDSYGYTF. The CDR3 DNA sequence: TGTGCCAGCAGTGACCGGGACAGCTATGGCTACACCTTC.

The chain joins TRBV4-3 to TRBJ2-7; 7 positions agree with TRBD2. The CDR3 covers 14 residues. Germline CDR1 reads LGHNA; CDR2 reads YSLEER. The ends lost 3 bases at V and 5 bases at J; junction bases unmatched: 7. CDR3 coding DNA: TGCGCCAGCAGCCATGACGACAGCGGGGACGAGCAGTACTTC. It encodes CASSHDDSGDEQYF.

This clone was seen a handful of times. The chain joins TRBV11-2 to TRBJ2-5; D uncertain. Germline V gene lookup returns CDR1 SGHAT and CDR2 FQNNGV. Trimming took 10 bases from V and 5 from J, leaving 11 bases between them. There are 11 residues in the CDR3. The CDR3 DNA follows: TGTGCCAACCAGGCCGGGGAGACCCAGTACTTC. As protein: CANQAGETQYF.

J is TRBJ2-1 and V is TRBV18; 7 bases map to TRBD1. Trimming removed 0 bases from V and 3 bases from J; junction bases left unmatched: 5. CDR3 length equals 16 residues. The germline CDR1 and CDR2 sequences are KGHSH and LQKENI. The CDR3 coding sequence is TGTGCCAGCTCACCACCTGACAGGGCCTTCTACAATGAGCAGTTCTTC. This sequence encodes CASSPPDRAFYNEQFF.

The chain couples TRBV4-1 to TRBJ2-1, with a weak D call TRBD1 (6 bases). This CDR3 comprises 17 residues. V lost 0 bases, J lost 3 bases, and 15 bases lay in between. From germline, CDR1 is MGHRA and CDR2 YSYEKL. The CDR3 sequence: CASSQDPTGALYNEQFF. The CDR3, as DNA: TGCGCCAGCAGCCAAGACCCGACAGGAGCCCTCTACAATGAGCAGTTCTTC.

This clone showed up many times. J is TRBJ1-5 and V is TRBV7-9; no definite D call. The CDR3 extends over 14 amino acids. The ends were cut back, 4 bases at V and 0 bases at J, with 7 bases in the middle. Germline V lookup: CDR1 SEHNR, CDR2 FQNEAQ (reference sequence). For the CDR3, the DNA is TGTGCCAGCAGCTACGGATCTAGCAATCAGCCCCAGCATTTT. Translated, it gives CASSYGSSNQPQHF.

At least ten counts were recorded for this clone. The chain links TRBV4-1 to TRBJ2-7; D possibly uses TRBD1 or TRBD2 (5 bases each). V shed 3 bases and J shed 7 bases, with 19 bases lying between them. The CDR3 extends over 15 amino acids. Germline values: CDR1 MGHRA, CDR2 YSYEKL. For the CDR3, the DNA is TGCGCCAGCAGCCACTCCTGGGGGAGTCTTAGTGAGCAGTACTTC. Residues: CASSHSWGSLSEQYF.

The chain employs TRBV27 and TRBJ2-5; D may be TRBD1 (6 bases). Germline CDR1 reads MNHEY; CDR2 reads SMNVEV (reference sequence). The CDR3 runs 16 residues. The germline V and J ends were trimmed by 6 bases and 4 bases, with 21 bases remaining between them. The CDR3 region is CASSLGTPLWRETQYF. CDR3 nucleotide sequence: TGTGCCAGCAGCCTCGGGACACCCCTTTGGAGAGAGACCCAGTACTTC.